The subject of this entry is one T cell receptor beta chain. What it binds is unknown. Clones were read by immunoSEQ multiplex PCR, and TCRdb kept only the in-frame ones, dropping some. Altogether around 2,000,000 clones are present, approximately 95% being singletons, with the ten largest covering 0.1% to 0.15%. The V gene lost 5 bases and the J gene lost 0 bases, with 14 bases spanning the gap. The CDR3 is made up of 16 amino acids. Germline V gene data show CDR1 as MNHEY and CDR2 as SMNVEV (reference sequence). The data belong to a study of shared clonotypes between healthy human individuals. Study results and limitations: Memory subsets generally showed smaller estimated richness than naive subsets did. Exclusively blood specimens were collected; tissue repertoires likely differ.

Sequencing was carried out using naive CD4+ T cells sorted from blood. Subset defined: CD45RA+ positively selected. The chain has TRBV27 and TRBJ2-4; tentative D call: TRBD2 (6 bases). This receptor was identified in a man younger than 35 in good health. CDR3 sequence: CASSRTGVIAKNIQYF. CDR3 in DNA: TGTGCCAGCAGTCGAACGGGGGTTATAGCCAAAAACATTCAGTACTTC.